This TCR beta chain emerged from a study of blood T cell repertoires in COVID-19. Study context: COVID-19 samples from acute and convalescent phases originated in the United States, Italy and Spain. Sample material is recorded as cDNA or gDNA derived from T cells, B-cell-depleted T cells, or PBMCs.

Followed over time, Seattle patients had been enrolled while infection was active. The CDR3 sequence is 15 residues long. Germline V gene data show CDR1 as SNHLY and CDR2 as FYNNEI. V was pared by 5 bases and J by 6 bases, with 17 bases between. Clones were sequenced by immunoSEQ multiplex PCR, and TCRdb holds only the in-frame ones, with some missing. The top ten hold around 7.8% of the sample, which has fewer than 200,000 clones, around 80% seen once. This chain joins TRBV2 and TRBJ1-5; D is undetermined. The sample comprised peripheral blood. The sequence was collected from an older woman with COVID-19, enrolled during active disease. The CDR3 is CASSLTFPARQPQHF. The CDR3 DNA reads as TGTGCCAGCAGTCTGACATTTCCGGCTCGTCAGCCCCAGCATTTT.